Below, one TCR beta chain is given with its context. Its specificity is not known. Generated by immunoSEQ multiplex PCR, the TCRdb table keeps only in-frame clones and is missing some. The sample records under 1,100,000 clones, approximately 80% being singletons. This specimen belongs to a study of shared clonotypes between healthy human individuals. Points from the study as a whole: The study's rarefaction showed incomplete sorted-subset sequencing despite large depth. Lower generation probabilities were found for non-shared clonotypes than for those shared by all four donors.

Healthy adults negative for HIV, lacking recent acute infections or vaccinations, served as donors. From CD4+ cells came CD45RA+ naive and CD45RA-negative memory subsets. The CDR3 is 13 amino acids. The J segment lost 5 bases and the V segment lost 1 base, leaving 0 bases of the junction unmatched. Germline loops: CDR1 LNHNV, CDR2 YYDKDF (reference sequence). The clonotype was recovered from a man younger than 35 in good health. Some clones in this sample may be carry-over from other donors' samples. The V and J genes are TRBV15 and TRBJ1-2; 8 bases agree with TRBD1. The sequencing sample was made of memory CD4+ T cells from PBMCs. As for subset: CD45RA-negative fraction. CDR3 sequence (DNA): TGTGCCACCAGCAGAGGGACAGGGTATGGCTACACCTTC. The encoded protein is CATSRGTGYGYTF.